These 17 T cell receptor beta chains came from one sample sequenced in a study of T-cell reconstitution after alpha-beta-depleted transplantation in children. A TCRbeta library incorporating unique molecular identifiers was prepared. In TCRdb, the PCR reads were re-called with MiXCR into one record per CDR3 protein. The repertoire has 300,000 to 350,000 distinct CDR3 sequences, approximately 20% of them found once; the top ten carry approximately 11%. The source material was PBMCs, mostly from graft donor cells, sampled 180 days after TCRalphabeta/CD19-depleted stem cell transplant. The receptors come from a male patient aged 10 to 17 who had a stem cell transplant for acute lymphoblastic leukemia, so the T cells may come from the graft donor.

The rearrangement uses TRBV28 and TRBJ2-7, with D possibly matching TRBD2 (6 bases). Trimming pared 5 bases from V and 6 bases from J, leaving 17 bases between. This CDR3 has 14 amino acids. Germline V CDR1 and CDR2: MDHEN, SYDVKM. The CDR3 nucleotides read TGTGCCAGCAGTCCCTTGACTAGAGGGGCCGAGCAGTACTTC. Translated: CASSPLTRGAEQYF.

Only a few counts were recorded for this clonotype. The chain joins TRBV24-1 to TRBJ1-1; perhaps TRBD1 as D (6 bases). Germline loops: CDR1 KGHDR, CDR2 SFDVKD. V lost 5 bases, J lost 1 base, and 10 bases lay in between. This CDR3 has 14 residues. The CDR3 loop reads CATSVLDRNTEAFF. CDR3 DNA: TGTGCCACCAGTGTCTTGGACAGGAACACTGAAGCTTTCTTT.

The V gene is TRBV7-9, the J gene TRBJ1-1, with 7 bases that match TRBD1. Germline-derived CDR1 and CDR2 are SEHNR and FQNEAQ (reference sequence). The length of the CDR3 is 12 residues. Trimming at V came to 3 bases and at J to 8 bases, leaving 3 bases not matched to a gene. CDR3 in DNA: TGTGCCAGCAGCTTGGGGACAGTAGAAGCTTTCTTT. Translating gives CASSLGTVEAFF.

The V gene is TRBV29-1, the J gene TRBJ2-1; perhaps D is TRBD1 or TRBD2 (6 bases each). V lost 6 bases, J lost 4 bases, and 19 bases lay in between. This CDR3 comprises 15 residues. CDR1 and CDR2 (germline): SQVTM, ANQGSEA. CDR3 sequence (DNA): TGCAGCGTGGGGGCACGGCTAGCGCGGTACAATGAGCAGTTCTTC. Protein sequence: CSVGARLARYNEQFF.

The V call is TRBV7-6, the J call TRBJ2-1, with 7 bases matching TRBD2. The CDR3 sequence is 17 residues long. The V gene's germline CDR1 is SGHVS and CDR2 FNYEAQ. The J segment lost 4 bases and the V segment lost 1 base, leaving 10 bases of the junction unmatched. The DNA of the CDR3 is TGTGCCAGCAGCTTAGGACGACTAGCTTATCTTTACAATGAGCAGTTCTTC. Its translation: CASSLGRLAYLYNEQFF. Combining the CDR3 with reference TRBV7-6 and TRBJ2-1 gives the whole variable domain GAGVSQSPRYKVTKRGQDVALRCDPISGHVSLYWYRQALGQGPEFLTYFNYEAQQDKSGLPNDRFSAERPEGSISTLTIQRTEQRDSAMYRCASSLGRLAYLYNEQFFGPGTRLTVL.

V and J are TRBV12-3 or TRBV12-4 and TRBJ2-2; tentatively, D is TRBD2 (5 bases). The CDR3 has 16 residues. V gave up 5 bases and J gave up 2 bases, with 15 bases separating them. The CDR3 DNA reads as TGTGCCAGCAGTCTCCGGAGGCGGTTAAACACCGGGGAGCTGTTTTTT. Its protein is CASSLRRRLNTGELFF.

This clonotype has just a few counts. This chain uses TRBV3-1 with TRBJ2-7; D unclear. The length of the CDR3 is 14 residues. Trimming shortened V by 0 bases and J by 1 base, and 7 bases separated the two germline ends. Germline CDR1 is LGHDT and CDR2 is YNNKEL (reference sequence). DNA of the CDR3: TGTGCCAGCAGCCAAGATCCCTCTTCCTACGAGCAGTACTTC. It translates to CASSQDPSSYEQYF.

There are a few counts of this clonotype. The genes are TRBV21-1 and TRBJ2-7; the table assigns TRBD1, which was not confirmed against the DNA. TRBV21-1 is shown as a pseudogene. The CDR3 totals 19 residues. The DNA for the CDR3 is TGTGCCAGCAGCAAAGATAGCTGGACAGGGCCGCCTAAGGCCTACGAGCAGTACTTC. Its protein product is CASSKDSWTGPPKAYEQYF.

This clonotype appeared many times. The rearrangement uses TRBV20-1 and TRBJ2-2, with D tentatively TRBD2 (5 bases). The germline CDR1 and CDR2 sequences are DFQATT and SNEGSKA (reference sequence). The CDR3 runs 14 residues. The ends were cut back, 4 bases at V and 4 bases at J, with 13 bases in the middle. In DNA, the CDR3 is TGCAGTGCTAAACCGGCGGGTGCCACCGGGGAGCTGTTTTTT. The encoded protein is CSAKPAGATGELFF.

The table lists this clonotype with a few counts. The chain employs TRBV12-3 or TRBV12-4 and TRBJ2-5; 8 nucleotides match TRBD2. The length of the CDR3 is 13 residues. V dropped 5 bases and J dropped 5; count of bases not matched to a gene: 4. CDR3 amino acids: CASSPTSVETQYF. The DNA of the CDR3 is TGTGCCAGCAGTCCGACTAGCGTCGAGACCCAGTACTTC.

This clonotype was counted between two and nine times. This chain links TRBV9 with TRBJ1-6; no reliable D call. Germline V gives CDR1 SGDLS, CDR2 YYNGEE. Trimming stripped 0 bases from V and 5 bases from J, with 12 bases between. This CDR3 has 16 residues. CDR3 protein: CASSVAKGRDNSPLHF. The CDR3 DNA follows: TGTGCCAGCAGCGTAGCTAAGGGAAGAGATAATTCACCCCTCCACTTT. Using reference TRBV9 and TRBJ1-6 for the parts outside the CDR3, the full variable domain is DSGVTQTPKHLITATGQRVTLRCSPRSGDLSVYWYQQSLDQGLQFLIQYYNGEERAKGNILERFSAQQFPDLHSELNLSSLELGDSALYFCASSVAKGRDNSPLHFGNGTRLTVT.

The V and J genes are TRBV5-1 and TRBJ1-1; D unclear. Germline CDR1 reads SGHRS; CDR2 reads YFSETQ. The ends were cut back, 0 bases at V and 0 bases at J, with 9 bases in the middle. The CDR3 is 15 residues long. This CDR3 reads CASSLGTPMNTEAFF. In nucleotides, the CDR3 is TGCGCCAGCAGCTTGGGTACACCGATGAACACTGAAGCTTTCTTT.

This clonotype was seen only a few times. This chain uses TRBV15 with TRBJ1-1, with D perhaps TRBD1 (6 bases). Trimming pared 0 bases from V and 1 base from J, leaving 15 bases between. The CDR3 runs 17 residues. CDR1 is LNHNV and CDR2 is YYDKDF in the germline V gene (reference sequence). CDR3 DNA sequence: TGTGCCACCAGCAGAGATTGGGGCAGGGGATCGAACACTGAAGCTTTCTTT. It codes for CATSRDWGRGSNTEAFF. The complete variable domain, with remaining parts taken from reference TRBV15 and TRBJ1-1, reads DAMVIQNPRYQVTQFGKPVTLSCSQTLNHNVMYWYQQKSSQAPKLLFHYYDKDFNNEADTPDNFQSRRPNTSFCFLDIRSPGLGDTAMYLCATSRDWGRGSNTEAFFGQGTRLTVV.

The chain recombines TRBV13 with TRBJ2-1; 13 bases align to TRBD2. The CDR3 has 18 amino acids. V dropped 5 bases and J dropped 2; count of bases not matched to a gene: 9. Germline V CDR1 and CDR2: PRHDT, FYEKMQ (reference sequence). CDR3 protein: CASSQGLAGERPYNEQFF. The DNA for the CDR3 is TGTGCCAGCAGCCAAGGACTAGCGGGAGAACGGCCCTACAATGAGCAGTTCTTC.

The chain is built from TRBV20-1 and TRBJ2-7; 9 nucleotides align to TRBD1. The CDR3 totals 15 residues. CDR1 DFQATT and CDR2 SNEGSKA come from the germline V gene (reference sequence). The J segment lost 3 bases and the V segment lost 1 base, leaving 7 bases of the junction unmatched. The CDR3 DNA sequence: TGCAGTGCTAGAGGGACAGGGGAAGGCTACTACGAGCAGTACTTC. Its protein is CSARGTGEGYYEQYF.

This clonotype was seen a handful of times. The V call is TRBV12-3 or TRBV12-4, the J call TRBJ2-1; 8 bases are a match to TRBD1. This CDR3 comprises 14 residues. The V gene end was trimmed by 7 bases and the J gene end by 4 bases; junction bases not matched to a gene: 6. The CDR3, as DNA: TGTGCCAGCACCCCGACAGGGGCATACAATGAGCAGTTCTTC. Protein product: CASTPTGAYNEQFF.

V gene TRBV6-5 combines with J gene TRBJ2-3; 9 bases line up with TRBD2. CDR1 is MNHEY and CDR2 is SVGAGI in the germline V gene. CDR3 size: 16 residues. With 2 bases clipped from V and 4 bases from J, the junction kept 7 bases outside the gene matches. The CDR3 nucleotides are TGTGCCAGCAGTTACGAGAGTAGCGGGAGCGCAGATACGCAGTATTTT. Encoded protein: CASSYESSGSADTQYF.